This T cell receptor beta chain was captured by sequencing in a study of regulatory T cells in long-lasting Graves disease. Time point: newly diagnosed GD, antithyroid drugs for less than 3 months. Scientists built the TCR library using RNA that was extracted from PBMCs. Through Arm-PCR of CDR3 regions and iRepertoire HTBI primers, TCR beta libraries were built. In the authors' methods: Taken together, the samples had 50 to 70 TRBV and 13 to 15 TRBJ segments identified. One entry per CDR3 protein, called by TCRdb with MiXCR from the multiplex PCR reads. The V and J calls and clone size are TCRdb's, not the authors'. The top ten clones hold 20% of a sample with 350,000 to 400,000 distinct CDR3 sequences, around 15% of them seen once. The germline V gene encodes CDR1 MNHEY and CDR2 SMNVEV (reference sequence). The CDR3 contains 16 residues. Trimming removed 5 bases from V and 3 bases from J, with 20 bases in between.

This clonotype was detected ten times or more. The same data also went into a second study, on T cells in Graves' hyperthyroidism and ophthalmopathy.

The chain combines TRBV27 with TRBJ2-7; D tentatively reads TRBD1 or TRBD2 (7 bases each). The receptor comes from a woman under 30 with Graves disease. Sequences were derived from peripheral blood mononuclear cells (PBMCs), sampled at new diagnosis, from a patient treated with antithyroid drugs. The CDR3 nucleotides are TGTGCCAGCAGTCCCGAAGGGGGCGGGGGTATCTACGAGCAGTACTTC. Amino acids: CASSPEGGGGIYEQYF.